Below are 10 T cell receptor beta chains sequenced from a single sample in a study of neoadjuvant anti-PD-1 for oral cavity cancer. Noted time point: after neoadjuvant nivolumab, at surgical resection. Measured with immunoSEQ multiplex PCR; TCRdb has only the in-frame clones, and not every one. This sample has about 23,000 clones, with about 26% found just once. This specimen was tumor tissue, taken after nivolumab (anti-PD-1) treatment. These receptors came from a person aged 35-79 years with oral cavity squamous cell carcinoma.

The V gene is TRBV6-1, the J gene TRBJ1-4, with D tentatively TRBD1 (6 bases). The CDR3 is made up of 14 amino acids. Germline V CDR1 and CDR2: MNHNS, SASEGT. Trimming stripped 10 bases from V and 3 bases from J, with 15 bases between. The CDR3 loop is CATDGGLANEKLFF. DNA for the CDR3: TGTGCCACTGATGGGGGGCTAGCTAATGAAAAACTGTTTTTT.

This CDR3 is CASRRTTTSTDTQYF. For the CDR3, the DNA is TGTGCCAGCAGAAGGACTACTACTAGCACAGATACGCAGTATTTT. The chain is built from TRBV6-4 and TRBJ2-3; D may be TRBD2 (6 bases). V gave up 6 bases and J gave up 0 bases, with 13 bases separating them. Looked up from germline, CDR1 is MRHNA and CDR2 is SNTAGT. This CDR3 spans 15 amino acids.

This clone has more than one count but fewer than ten. The chain is built from TRBV5-1 and TRBJ1-3; TRBD1 might be the D (5 bases). The CDR3 length is 15 residues. Trimming left V 4 bases short and J 0 bases short, with 11 bases between. CDR1 SGHRS and CDR2 YFSETQ come from the germline V gene. The CDR3 DNA is TGCGCCAGCAGCCAACAGGCGAACTCTGGAAACACCATATATTTT. Its translation is CASSQQANSGNTIYF. The full variable domain, completed using reference TRBV5-1 and TRBJ1-3, is KAGVTQTPRYLIKTRGQQVTLSCSPISGHRSVSWYQQTPGQGLQFLFEYFSETQRNKGNFPGRFSGRQFSNSRSEMNVSTLELGDSALYLCASSQQANSGNTIYFGEGSWLTVV.

CDR3: CASSGRLAGSGETQYF. CDR3 nucleotide sequence: TGTGCCAGCAGCGGCAGACTAGCGGGATCGGGGGAGACCCAGTACTTC. The gene calls are TRBV11-2 and TRBJ2-5, with 11 bases that match TRBD2. In germline, CDR1 is SGHAT, CDR2 FQNNGV. Trimming took 5 bases from V and 5 from J; bases not matched to a gene: 10. The length of the CDR3 is 16 residues.

The rearrangement links TRBV10-2 to TRBJ2-7; D is possibly TRBD2 (5 bases). CDR3 size: 15 residues. CDR1 is WSHSY and CDR2 is SAAADI in the germline V gene. Trimming removed 4 bases at V and 0 bases at J, with 13 bases between. CDR3 in amino acids: CASSARAVSSYEQYF. The DNA of the CDR3 is TGCGCCAGCAGTGCTAGAGCGGTTAGCTCCTACGAGCAGTACTTC.

The gene calls are TRBV7-3 and TRBJ2-6; D gene uncertain. Per germline, CDR1 SGHTA and CDR2 FQGTGA. V lost 5 bases, J lost 0 bases, and 5 bases lay in between. CDR3 size: 14 residues. This CDR3 reads CASSRNSGANVLTF. The CDR3 coding sequence is TGTGCCAGCAGCCGTAACTCTGGGGCCAACGTCCTGACTTTC. The whole variable domain, filled in from reference TRBV7-3 and TRBJ2-6, reads GAGVSQTPSNKVTEKGKYVELRCDPISGHTALYWYRQSLGQGPEFLIYFQGTGAADDSGLPNDRFFAVRPEGSVSTLKIQRTERGDSAVYLCASSRNSGANVLTFGAGSRLTVL.

The gene calls are TRBV6-5 and TRBJ1-4, with D unclear. Trimming removed 6 bases from V and 6 bases from J, with 14 bases in between. Germline assignment: CDR1 MNHEY and CDR2 SVGAGI. The CDR3 length is 14 residues. CDR3 nucleotide sequence: TGTGCCAGCAGCTCGATATGGTTGGATGAAAAACTGTTTTTT. Translating gives CASSSIWLDEKLFF.

This clone is termed medium-sized (0.01 to 0.1%). This sequence joins TRBV27 and TRBJ2-7, with D unclear. The CDR3 contains 15 residues. V shed 3 bases and J shed 3 bases, with 15 bases lying between them. CDR1 is MNHEY and CDR2 is SMNVEV in the germline V gene (reference sequence). CDR3 DNA: TGTGCCAGCAGTTTGGGCAGCCCTAGGTACTACGAGCAGTACTTC. It codes for CASSLGSPRYYEQYF.

For the CDR3, the DNA is TGCGCCAGCAGCTTGGGATGGGGGCTAACTAATGAAAAACTGTTTTTT. It encodes CASSLGWGLTNEKLFF. The V and J genes are TRBV5-1 and TRBJ1-4; TRBD1 might be the D (6 bases). This CDR3 spans 16 amino acids. V lost 0 bases and J 1 base, leaving 10 bases between the germline ends. Germline-derived CDR1 and CDR2 are SGHRS and YFSETQ.

The V call is TRBV19, the J call TRBJ2-7, with a weak D call TRBD1 (6 bases). Germline V gene lookup returns CDR1 LNHDA and CDR2 SQIVND (reference sequence). This CDR3 is 15 amino acids long. V was shortened by 4 bases and J by 1 base, with 14 bases between the two germline ends. The CDR3 here is CASSSRQGISYEQYF. The CDR3 DNA reads TGTGCCAGTAGTAGTAGGCAGGGGATTTCCTACGAGCAGTACTTC.